The 5 T cell receptor beta chains presented below share a single source sample, sequenced in a study of blood T cell repertoires in COVID-19. Assay used: immunoSEQ multiplex PCR; TCRdb lists only in-frame clones, some missing. Counted here are fewer than 350,000 clones, around 84% occurring once; the ten biggest clones make up roughly 2.5%. Sequenced: PBMCs or T cells enriched from blood (not recorded which). Source of these receptors: a woman between 50 and 59 years old who had recovered from COVID-19.

The chain combines TRBV10-1 with TRBJ2-3; D gene uncertain. Trimming removed 2 bases from V and 1 base from J, with 4 bases in between. The CDR3 is 13 residues long. Germline CDR1 reads WNHNN; CDR2 reads SYGVQD (reference sequence). The DNA for the CDR3 is TGCGCCAGCAGTGAGGGAGGCACAGATACGCAGTATTTT. Amino acids: CASSEGGTDTQYF.

The gene calls are TRBV28 and TRBJ1-1, with D unresolved. V lost 7 bases and J 2 bases, leaving 14 bases between the germline ends. The germline V gene encodes CDR1 MDHEN and CDR2 SYDVKM. This CDR3 has 14 amino acids. The CDR3 nucleotides are TGTGCCAGCATCCTTTCACGGAGTAACACTGAAGCTTTCTTT. It yields the protein CASILSRSNTEAFF.

V gene TRBV5-6 combines with J gene TRBJ2-7; TRBD1 agrees at 7 bases. The V gene end was trimmed by 3 bases and the J gene end by 2 bases; junction bases not matched to a gene: 2. CDR3 size: 13 residues. Germline assignment: CDR1 SGHDT and CDR2 YYEEEE. The chain's CDR3 is CASSWTGAYEQYF. CDR3 bases: TGTGCCAGCAGCTGGACAGGAGCCTACGAGCAGTACTTC.

A few counts support this clone. The rearrangement uses TRBV2 and TRBJ1-6, with 8 bases fitting TRBD1. J was trimmed by 3 bases and V by 6 bases; bases with no gene match: 4. Germline values: CDR1 SNHLY, CDR2 FYNNEI. The CDR3 is 15 amino acids. CDR3 coding DNA: TGTGCCAGCAGCCGGACAGGGAACTATAATTCACCCCTCCACTTT. As protein: CASSRTGNYNSPLHF.

This clone has a single count. The chain employs TRBV6-5 and TRBJ2-1, with D maybe TRBD2 (5 bases). This CDR3 is built from 12 residues. The V gene's germline CDR1 is MNHEY and CDR2 SVGAGI. CDR3 in DNA: TGTGTCGCCAGAGGGTCCTACAATGAGCAGTTCTTC. Translated, it gives CVARGSYNEQFF.